Presented here are 18 T cell receptor beta chains from one specimen sequenced in a study of CD8+CD57+ T cells in acquired aplastic anemia. Using genomic DNA as the template, TCR beta VDJ and CDR3 profiling was carried out. TCRdb passed the reads through MiXCR, listing each CDR3 protein once. The sample has 150,000 or so distinct CDR3 sequences, around 60% seen once. The material sequenced was sorted CD4+, CD8+, or CD8+CD57+ T cells (not recorded which) from PBMCs. The receptors shown here come from a human donor in good health.

This clonotype was observed at least ten times. The chain links TRBV2 to TRBJ1-4, with 7 bases lining up with TRBD1. V lost 6 bases to trimming and J lost 4 bases; unmatched junction nucleotides: 8. The CDR3 totals 15 residues. Germline CDR1 is SNHLY and CDR2 is FYNNEI. CDR3 DNA: TGTGCCAGCAGGGGGACAGCAACCTTTAATGAAAAACTGTTTTTT. Amino acid sequence: CASRGTATFNEKLFF.

This rearrangement joins TRBV5-4 to TRBJ2-1; D gene ambiguous. Germline lookup yields CDR1 SGHNT and CDR2 YYREEE (reference sequence). This CDR3 spans 15 amino acids. V was trimmed by 0 bases and J by 0 bases, leaving 7 bases between them. The CDR3 nucleotides are TGTGCCAGCAGCTTGGCGGAGCTCTCCTACAATGAGCAGTTCTTC. This translates into CASSLAELSYNEQFF.

This clonotype came up many times. This chain connects TRBV2 to TRBJ1-2; 7 nucleotides line up with TRBD1. Losses at the gene ends were 6 bases for V and 6 bases for J; bases not matched to a gene: 13. This CDR3 contains 15 residues. The V gene's germline CDR1 is SNHLY and CDR2 FYNNEI. The CDR3 is CASRAFKTGINGYTF. The DNA for the CDR3 is TGTGCCAGCAGAGCTTTTAAGACAGGGATTAATGGCTACACCTTC.

The chain carries TRBV5-1 and TRBJ1-6; 7 positions match TRBD1. The ends lost 5 bases at V and 7 bases at J; junction bases unmatched: 6. Germline CDR1 and CDR2: SGHRS and YFSETQ. This CDR3 has 14 residues. The CDR3 sequence: CASRLPGQNSPLHF. The CDR3 DNA follows: TGCGCCAGCAGGTTACCGGGACAGAATTCACCCCTCCACTTT.

The chain employs TRBV6-5 and TRBJ1-1; TRBD1 is a possible D gene (6 bases). The CDR3 is 14 amino acids. V was pared by 2 bases and J by 10 bases, with 17 bases between. Germline-derived CDR1 and CDR2 are MNHEY and SVGAGI. The CDR3 nucleotides are TGTGCCAGCAGTTACGCCAACACAGGGATTAGAGCTTTCTTT. This codes for CASSYANTGIRAFF.

The chain uses TRBV10-2 and TRBJ1-1; a possible D gene is TRBD1 (6 bases). From germline, CDR1 is WSHSY and CDR2 SAAADI. Trimming shortened V by 3 bases and J by 5 bases, and 10 bases separated the two germline ends. This CDR3 region has 13 residues. CDR3 coding DNA: TGCGCCAGCAGTGATAGGGGGGTTACTGAAGCTTTCTTT. Encoded protein: CASSDRGVTEAFF.

This clonotype occurred many times. V and J are TRBV9 and TRBJ2-7; 9 nucleotides line up with TRBD2. This CDR3 contains 16 residues. Trimming at V came to 0 bases and at J to 0 bases, leaving 4 bases not matched to a gene. Per germline, CDR1 SGDLS and CDR2 YYNGEE. The CDR3 loop reads CASSVGSGGISYEQYF. The DNA of the CDR3 is TGTGCCAGCAGCGTAGGTAGCGGGGGCATCTCCTACGAGCAGTACTTC. The full variable domain, rest sourced from reference TRBV9 and TRBJ2-7, is DSGVTQTPKHLITATGQRVTLRCSPRSGDLSVYWYQQSLDQGLQFLIQYYNGEERAKGNILERFSAQQFPDLHSELNLSSLELGDSALYFCASSVGSGGISYEQYFGPGTRLTVT.

V is TRBV11-1 and J is TRBJ2-7, with D hard to call. With 2 bases removed from V and 0 bases from J, the gap between germline ends came to 11 bases. The CDR3 is made up of 15 amino acids. The V gene's germline CDR1 is SGHAT and CDR2 FQDESV (reference sequence). CDR3 residues: CASSLQSGSSYEQYF. In DNA, the CDR3 is TGTGCCAGCAGCTTACAATCAGGCAGCTCCTACGAGCAGTACTTC.

This chain uses TRBV7-6 with TRBJ2-1; TRBD2 matches at 14 bases. The CDR3 is 16 residues long. Germline V lookup: CDR1 SGHVS, CDR2 FNYEAQ. V shed 2 bases and J 9 bases; nucleotides not matched to a gene: 6. CDR3 coding DNA: TGTGCCAGCAGCTTATCCGGGACTAGCGGGAGTGTTGAGCAGTTCTTC. Amino acid sequence: CASSLSGTSGSVEQFF.

In this sample, this clonotype turned up a few times. The chain employs TRBV14 and TRBJ1-2, with 9 bases fitting TRBD1. The CDR3 has 14 amino acids. With V trimmed by 11 bases and J by 3 bases, 10 bases remained unmatched. Germline assignment: CDR1 SGHDN and CDR2 FVKESK. The CDR3 reads CASSRDRAYYGYTF. For the CDR3, the DNA is TGTGCCTCGTCGAGGGACAGGGCCTACTATGGCTACACCTTC.

The V and J genes are TRBV10-3 and TRBJ1-1; unclear D gene. This CDR3 is 15 amino acids long. Deletions cut 4 bases from V and 2 bases from J, with 14 bases between. Germline V gene lookup returns CDR1 ENHRY and CDR2 SYGVKD. In nucleotides, the CDR3 is TGTGCCATCAGTGTAGGGTGGGAGGGTAACACTGAAGCTTTCTTT. It specifies CAISVGWEGNTEAFF.

This clonotype turned up a few times. The chain links TRBV12-3 or TRBV12-4 to TRBJ2-1; 10 bases map to TRBD2. This CDR3 has 12 residues. Trimming took 7 bases from V and 8 from J; bases not matched to a gene: 2. Here the CDR3 reads CASTSGGDEQFF. The CDR3 DNA reads as TGTGCCAGCACTAGCGGGGGTGATGAGCAGTTCTTC.

This clonotype was counted many times. This rearrangement joins TRBV6-2 or TRBV6-3 to TRBJ1-5, with TRBD1 identical over 7 bases. The junction had 14 bases not matched to a gene; V was cut back by 6 bases and J by 3 bases. In germline, CDR1 is MNHEY, CDR2 SVGEGT. The CDR3 totals 17 residues. CDR3 nucleotides: TGTGCCAGCAGCCCCTACGCTTGGGACAGCACCAATCAGCCCCAGCATTTT. It encodes CASSPYAWDSTNQPQHF.

On this clonotype itself: A much more abundant neighbour one base away suggests this may be a read error. It is likely a read error, because the conserved phenylalanine at the end of the CDR3 is missing. This chain links TRBV5-1 with TRBJ2-3; a possible D gene is TRBD1 (5 bases). Deletions cut 0 bases from V and 0 bases from J, with 23 bases between. In germline, CDR1 is SGHRS, CDR2 YFSETQ. The CDR3 is 20 residues long. The CDR3 DNA sequence: TGCGCCAGCAGCTTGGGGCCTTACCGACTTGGACACGACAGCACAGATACGCAGTATTCT. It is translated as CASSLGPYRLGHDSTDTQYS.

This chain links TRBV25-1 with TRBJ2-7; the D gene is possibly TRBD2 (6 bases). The CDR3 sequence is 16 residues long. Trimming took off 6 bases at V and 3 bases at J, with 21 bases between the two ends. The germline V gene has CDR1 MGHDK and CDR2 SYGVNS. The DNA for the CDR3 is TGTGCCAGCAGGAGGGCCCTTTCGCGGGACCGCTACGAGCAGTACTTC. The encoded protein is CASRRALSRDRYEQYF.

This clonotype was counted at least ten times. This chain connects TRBV9 to TRBJ2-1; D possibly corresponds to TRBD2 (6 bases). The CDR3 covers 14 residues. Germline V gene lookup returns CDR1 SGDLS and CDR2 YYNGEE. Trimming shortened V by 4 bases and J by 0 bases, and 8 bases separated the two germline ends. DNA for the CDR3: TGTGCCAGCAGCCGGGAGTACTCCTACAATGAGCAGTTCTTC. Protein sequence: CASSREYSYNEQFF.

This clonotype was picked up one time. The gene calls are TRBV9 and TRBJ2-7; TRBD1 is a possible D gene (5 bases). The CDR3 has 16 residues. Trimming shortened V by 4 bases and J by 0 bases, and 17 bases separated the two germline ends. CDR1 is SGDLS, CDR2 YYNGEE, per germline. CDR3 amino acids: CASSPTVGDPSYEQYF. The CDR3 coding sequence is TGTGCCAGCAGCCCGACAGTCGGTGACCCCTCCTACGAGCAGTACTTC.

The chain joins TRBV20-1 to TRBJ2-7, with 12 positions matching TRBD2. The germline V gene has CDR1 DFQATT and CDR2 SNEGSKA (reference sequence). This CDR3 comprises 15 residues. The ends lost 2 bases at V and 5 bases at J; junction bases unmatched: 7. The CDR3 DNA sequence: TGCAGTGCTAGACGCCTAGCGGGGGGGCTTAACGAGCAGTACTTC. It yields the protein CSARRLAGGLNEQYF.